This TCR beta chain stems from a study of blood T cell repertoires in COVID-19. About the research overall: PBMCs, B-cell-depleted T cells, or T cells provided the cDNA or gDNA that made up the material.

CDR3 length: 12 residues. Trimming took off 6 bases at V and 4 bases at J, with 7 bases between the two ends. Per the germline V gene, CDR1 is MNHEY and CDR2 is SVGAGI. Authors' analysis steps: From reference gene primer amplification, estimates of nucleated cell counts were derived. Some clones are missing from TCRdb's copy, which holds only in-frame ones; the method was immunoSEQ multiplex PCR. V and J calls and clone size are those listed in that table; D and trimming were worked out from the DNA. Of some 200,000 clones listed, about 88% are singletons. The source is a woman older than 75 in a cohort sampled during active or convalescent COVID-19. The chain has TRBV6-5 and TRBJ1-3; D uncertain. Source material: peripheral blood. CDR3 sequence (DNA): TGTGCCAGCAGCCCCCAAGGAAACACCATATATTTT. As protein: CASSPQGNTIYF.